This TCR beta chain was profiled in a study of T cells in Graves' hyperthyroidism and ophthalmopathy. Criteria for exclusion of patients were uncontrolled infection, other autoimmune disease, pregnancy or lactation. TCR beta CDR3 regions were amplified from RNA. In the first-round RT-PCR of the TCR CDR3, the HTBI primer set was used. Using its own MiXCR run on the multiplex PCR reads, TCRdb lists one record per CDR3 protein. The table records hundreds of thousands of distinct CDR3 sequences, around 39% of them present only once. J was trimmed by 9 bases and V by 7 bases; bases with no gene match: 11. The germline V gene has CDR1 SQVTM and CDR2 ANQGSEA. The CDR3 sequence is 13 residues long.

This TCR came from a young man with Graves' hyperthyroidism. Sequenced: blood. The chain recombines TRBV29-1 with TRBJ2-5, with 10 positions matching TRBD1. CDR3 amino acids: CSAGQGINQPQYF. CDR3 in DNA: TGCAGCGCGGGACAGGGGATTAATCAGCCCCAGTACTTC. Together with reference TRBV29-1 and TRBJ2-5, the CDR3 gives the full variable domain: SAVISQKPSRDICQRGTSLTIQCQVDSQVTMMFWYRQQPGQSLTLIATANQGSEATYESGFVIDKFPISRPNLTFSTLTVSNMSPEDSSIYLCSAGQGINQPQYFGPGTRLLVL.